Presented here are 27 T cell receptor beta chains from one specimen sequenced in a study of T-cell reconstitution after alpha-beta-depleted transplantation in children. Unique molecular identifiers were incorporated during preparation of the TCRbeta library. Via MiXCR, TCRdb re-called the PCR reads, giving one row per CDR3 protein. This table holds 420,000 or so distinct CDR3 sequences, about a tenth found once. The specimen comprised PBMCs from the stem cell graft donor, sampled from the stem cell graft. The receptors were gathered from a human donor who donated a stem cell graft to a child with acute myeloid leukemia.

This clonotype was seen only a few times. The chain has TRBV27 and TRBJ2-3, with 7 bases lining up with TRBD2. V dropped 5 bases and J dropped 0; count of bases not matched to a gene: 5. Germline CDR1 MNHEY, CDR2 SMNVEV (reference sequence). There are 15 residues in the CDR3. The CDR3 sequence is CASSPGTTSTDTQYF. The CDR3, as DNA: TGTGCCAGCAGTCCGGGGACTACTAGCACAGATACGCAGTATTTT.

This chain uses TRBV10-3 with TRBJ2-7; 9 nucleotides match TRBD1. The CDR3 runs to 13 residues. The junction had 7 bases not matched to a gene; V was cut back by 6 bases and J by 7 bases. Looked up from germline, CDR1 is ENHRY and CDR2 is SYGVKD. For the CDR3, the DNA is TGTGCCATCAGACAGACGGGACAGGGTGAGCAGTACGTC. Encoded protein: CAIRQTGQGEQYV.

The chain has TRBV7-9 and TRBJ2-7, with D possibly being TRBD2 (5 bases). This CDR3 region has 11 residues. Germline V gene lookup returns CDR1 SEHNR and CDR2 FQNEAQ (reference sequence). The V end was cut by 5 bases, the J end by 6 bases, with 8 bases between. As DNA, the CDR3 is TGTGCCAGCAGCAACGAGGGCGAGCAGTACGTC. Translating gives CASSNEGEQYV.

This clonotype was detected a few times. The V call is TRBV14, the J call TRBJ2-5; TRBD1 matches 7 bases. Germline loops: CDR1 SGHDN, CDR2 FVKESK. This CDR3 is built from 14 residues. Unmatched junction bases numbered 9, after V lost 6 bases and J lost 5 bases. The CDR3 sequence: CASRREGASETQYF. The CDR3 bases are TGTGCCAGCAGAAGAGAGGGGGCGTCGGAGACCCAGTACTTC.

This clonotype has more than one count but fewer than ten. J is TRBJ2-1 and V is TRBV6-2 or TRBV6-3; D gene uncertain. Germline assignment: CDR1 MNHEY and CDR2 SVGEGT. Trimming cost V 7 bases and J 6 bases, with 7 bases left between them. The CDR3 length is 11 residues. The CDR3 region is CASTDVNEQFF. CDR3 nucleotides: TGTGCCAGCACGGACGTCAATGAGCAGTTCTTC.

The chain is built from TRBV7-9 and TRBJ2-1; 7 bases are a match to TRBD1. The germline CDR1 and CDR2 sequences are SEHNR and FQNEAQ (reference sequence). V shed 7 bases and J 0 bases; nucleotides not matched to a gene: 9. The CDR3 is 16 amino acids. CDR3 sequence: CASTPFRDSSYNEQFF. The CDR3 nucleotides are TGTGCCAGCACTCCTTTTCGGGACAGCTCCTACAATGAGCAGTTCTTC.

The chain is built from TRBV25-1 and TRBJ2-5; D not resolved. The CDR3 length is 14 residues. V was pared by 3 bases and J by 2 bases, with 10 bases between. Germline loops: CDR1 MGHDK, CDR2 SYGVNS. CDR3 DNA: TGTGCCAGCAGTGAGCCGGGTAGGCAAGAGACCCAGTACTTC. Its protein product is CASSEPGRQETQYF.

CDR3 nucleotide sequence: TGTGCCATTAGGGACAGGGGGCAGGAAAAACTGTTTTTT. It is translated as CAIRDRGQEKLFF. The chain combines TRBV10-3 with TRBJ1-4; 12 nucleotides match TRBD1. This CDR3 has 13 amino acids. V gave up 9 bases and J gave up 8 bases; unmatched junction bases: 4. Germline V gene lookup returns CDR1 ENHRY and CDR2 SYGVKD.

The rearrangement links TRBV20-1 to TRBJ2-5; possible D gene TRBD1, 7 bases. V lost 6 bases and J 5 bases, leaving 19 bases between the germline ends. CDR1 and CDR2 (germline): DFQATT, SNEGSKA (reference sequence). The CDR3 extends over 14 amino acids. This chain's CDR3 is CSAPVGGQRETQYF. For the CDR3, the DNA is TGCAGTGCCCCCGTGGGGGGACAGCGGGAGACCCAGTACTTC.

This clonotype has more than one count but fewer than ten. The V gene is TRBV12-3 or TRBV12-4, the J gene TRBJ2-5; D is possibly TRBD2 (6 bases). CDR3 length: 14 residues. Between the trimmed V and J ends, which lost 6 bases and 5 bases, there was a span of 16 bases. CDR3 sequence: CASRRDSGAETQYF. CDR3 nucleotide sequence: TGTGCCAGCAGACGGGACTCGGGCGCGGAGACCCAGTACTTC.

The genes are TRBV4-1 and TRBJ2-3; 7 bases align to TRBD2. Germline CDR1 MGHRA, CDR2 YSYEKL. The CDR3 length is 16 residues. The ends lost 0 bases at V and 6 bases at J; junction bases unmatched: 9. CDR3 DNA sequence: TGCGCCAGCAGCCAAGAGTGGGCGGGAGCGGAGGATACGCAGTATTTT. Protein: CASSQEWAGAEDTQYF.

This clonotype was detected ten times or more. The J gene is TRBJ2-1, the V gene TRBV5-1; perhaps TRBD2 as D (5 bases). V was trimmed by 1 base and J by 0 bases, leaving 11 bases between them. CDR1 and CDR2 from the germline V gene are SGHRS and YFSETQ. The CDR3 runs to 16 residues. This CDR3 reads CASSLNGESSYNEQFF. The CDR3 DNA reads as TGCGCCAGCAGCTTGAACGGGGAAAGCTCCTACAATGAGCAGTTCTTC.

This rearrangement joins TRBV20-1 to TRBJ2-1, with 8 bases matching TRBD2. The CDR3 consists of 14 residues. The germline V gene has CDR1 DFQATT and CDR2 SNEGSKA (reference sequence). The V segment lost 3 bases and the J segment 12 bases; nucleotides outside the gene matches: 13. The CDR3 loop is CSARREVPTGGQFF. The CDR3 nucleotides read TGCAGTGCTAGGCGGGAGGTCCCAACCGGAGGGCAGTTCTTC.

Notes on this clonotype: At one of its ends the junction is not consistent with the germline gene, which may arise from a read error. The rearrangement joins TRBV6-1 to TRBJ2-2, with D perhaps matching TRBD1 or TRBD2 (5 bases each). Per germline, CDR1 MNHNS and CDR2 SASEGT. This CDR3 is 16 amino acids long. CDR3 DNA: TGTGCCAGCAGCCCCGACGGCATCCAGGGATCCGGGGACCTGTTTTTT. This translates into CASSPDGIQGSGDLFF.

The rearrangement uses TRBV20-1 and TRBJ2-1; 7 bases match TRBD2. The CDR3 is 13 amino acids. Germline V gene data show CDR1 as DFQATT and CDR2 as SNEGSKA (reference sequence). V was pared by 3 bases and J by 8 bases, with 7 bases of the junction left unmatched. The CDR3 protein is CSARRVGRDEQFF. The CDR3 DNA reads TGCAGTGCTAGGCGGGTAGGGAGGGATGAGCAGTTCTTC.

A remark on this clonotype: Mismatch with germline at one junction end may stem from a read error. The chain combines TRBV5-1 with TRBJ2-1; 8 bases align to TRBD2. The CDR3 has 17 amino acids. Germline CDR1 is SGHRS and CDR2 is YFSETQ. The CDR3 sequence is CATSLDGAGGSYNEQFF. CDR3 bases: TGCGCCACCAGCTTGGATGGGGCGGGGGGCTCCTACAATGAGCAGTTCTTC. Full variable domain (outside the CDR3, taken from reference TRBV5-1 and TRBJ2-1): KAGVTQTPRYLIKTRGQQVTLSCSPISGHRSVSWYQQTPGQGLQFLFEYFSETQRNKGNFPGRFSGRQFSNSRSEMNVSTLELGDSALYLCATSLDGAGGSYNEQFFGPGTRLTVL.

This rearrangement joins TRBV5-1 to TRBJ2-2; no firm D call. CDR1 and CDR2 from the germline V gene are SGHRS and YFSETQ. This CDR3 comprises 15 residues. The V end was cut by 0 bases, the J end by 1 base, with 7 bases between. For the CDR3, the DNA is TGCGCCAGCAGCTTGGAGTCGAGGAACACCGGGGAGCTGTTTTTT. It specifies CASSLESRNTGELFF.

Note on this clonotype: Since a much larger clone is just one base distant, this may be a read error. The V gene is TRBV12-3 or TRBV12-4, the J gene TRBJ2-6; D not resolved. The CDR3 is 13 amino acids. The V end was cut by 2 bases, the J end by 3 bases, with 2 bases between. The CDR3 is CASSLYGANVLTF. CDR3 in DNA: TGTGCCAGCAGTTTATATGGGGCCAACGTCCTGACTTTC.

This clonotype came up a few times. J is TRBJ2-2 and V is TRBV7-2; D might be TRBD2 (7 bases). The CDR3 consists of 14 residues. Germline assignment: CDR1 SGHTA and CDR2 FQGNSA. Trimming cost V 7 bases and J 5 bases, with 14 bases left between them. The CDR3 region has the DNA TGTGCCAGCACCTTGGGGAGGGGGACCGGGGAGCTGTTTTTT. It specifies CASTLGRGTGELFF.

A few counts support this clonotype. The chain uses TRBV5-1 and TRBJ2-1; 9 bases map to TRBD1. Germline V CDR1 and CDR2: SGHRS, YFSETQ. CDR3 length: 16 residues. V trimming: 4 bases; J trimming: 5 bases; junction bases outside the gene matches: 10. The CDR3 DNA reads as TGCGCCAGCAGCCCTGTGTGGACAGGGGACCACAATGAGCAGTTCTTC. Protein product: CASSPVWTGDHNEQFF. Looking up the rest from reference TRBV5-1 and TRBJ2-1 gives the full variable domain: KAGVTQTPRYLIKTRGQQVTLSCSPISGHRSVSWYQQTPGQGLQFLFEYFSETQRNKGNFPGRFSGRQFSNSRSEMNVSTLELGDSALYLCASSPVWTGDHNEQFFGPGTRLTVL.

V gene TRBV6-6 combines with J gene TRBJ1-5; a weak D match, TRBD1 (5 bases). The germline CDR1 and CDR2 sequences are MNHNY and SVGAGI (reference sequence). V lost 7 bases to trimming and J lost 10 bases, with 17 bases between them. The CDR3 has 13 amino acids. The CDR3, as DNA: TGTGCCAGCACCAAAGGGGCCTATAACCCCCAGCATTTT. This codes for CASTKGAYNPQHF.

This chain connects TRBV5-1 to TRBJ1-1; 8 bases line up with TRBD1. The ends lost 0 bases at V and 7 bases at J; junction bases unmatched: 11. The CDR3 totals 16 residues. Germline V gene data show CDR1 as SGHRS and CDR2 as YFSETQ. CDR3 protein: CASSLDPGGDNDEAFF. In DNA form, the CDR3 reads TGCGCCAGCAGCTTGGATCCAGGGGGCGATAATGATGAAGCTTTCTTT.

This rearrangement joins TRBV3-1 to TRBJ2-3; no reliable D call. The CDR3 sequence is 13 residues long. With 0 bases removed from V and 8 bases from J, the gap between germline ends came to 9 bases. CDR1 is LGHDT, CDR2 YNNKEL, per germline (reference sequence). The CDR3 sequence is CASSQDISVTQYF. The CDR3 DNA is TGTGCCAGCAGCCAAGATATCTCTGTTACGCAGTATTTT.

About this clonotype itself: Likely a read error: the CDR3 ends without its conserved phenylalanine or tryptophan. The chain joins TRBV10-3 to TRBJ2-2; D is undetermined. This CDR3 contains 14 residues. Germline lookup yields CDR1 ENHRY and CDR2 SYGVKD. Trimming shortened V by 4 bases and J by 1 base, and 7 bases separated the two germline ends. The DNA of the CDR3 is TGTGCCATCAGTGGAGCGCGGAACACCGGGGAGCTGTTTTTG. It is translated as CAISGARNTGELFL.

This clonotype appeared a few times. The chain combines TRBV6-2 or TRBV6-3 with TRBJ2-5; 9 bases are shared with TRBD1. The CDR3 spans 14 residues. The germline V gene encodes CDR1 MNHEY and CDR2 SVGEGT. J lost 2 bases, V lost 8 bases, and 6 bases had no gene match. CDR3 nucleotide sequence: TGTGCCAGCCGACAGGGGGAATTTCAAGAGACCCAGTACTTC. Translated, it gives CASRQGEFQETQYF.

The chain combines TRBV4-2 with TRBJ2-7, with D hard to call. V dropped 2 bases and J dropped 3 bases, with 11 bases sitting between them. CDR1 and CDR2 (germline): LGHNA, YNFKEQ. CDR3 size: 14 residues. For the CDR3, the DNA is TGTGCCAGCAGCCAACCCCCGGATTACTACGAGCAGTACTTC. Its translation: CASSQPPDYYEQYF.

This clonotype was picked up a small number of times. The chain has TRBV6-2 or TRBV6-3 and TRBJ1-2; D remains ambiguous. Trimming took off 0 bases at V and 3 bases at J, with 8 bases between the two ends. CDR3 length: 14 residues. Looked up from germline, CDR1 is MNHEY and CDR2 is SVGEGT. This CDR3 reads CASSYSGHYYGYTF. CDR3 bases: TGTGCCAGCAGTTACTCCGGGCACTACTATGGCTACACCTTC.